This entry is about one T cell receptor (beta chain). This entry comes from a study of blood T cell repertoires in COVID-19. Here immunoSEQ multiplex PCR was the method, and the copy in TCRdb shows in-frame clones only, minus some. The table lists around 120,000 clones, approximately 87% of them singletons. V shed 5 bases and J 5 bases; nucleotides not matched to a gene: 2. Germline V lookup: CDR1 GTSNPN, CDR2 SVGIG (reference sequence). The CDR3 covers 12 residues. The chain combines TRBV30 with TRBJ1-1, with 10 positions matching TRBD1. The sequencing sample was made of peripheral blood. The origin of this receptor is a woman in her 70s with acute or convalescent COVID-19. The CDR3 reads CAWDRGRTEAFF. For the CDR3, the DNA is TGTGCCTGGGACAGGGGGCGAACTGAAGCTTTCTTT.